Following are 24 T cell receptor beta chains from one sample sequenced in a study of cytomegalovirus exposure and HLA in healthy donors (TCRdb year 2017). Library preparation used the immunoSEQ multiplex PCR assay. A mixture of 60 forward primers for TCR Vbeta segments and 13 reverse primers for TCR Jbeta segments was used in the multiplex PCR. This immuneACCESS table, as held by TCRdb, lists in-frame sequences with V and J called but not all clones. Of the missing ones, under half trace to an unresolved V gene in checked studies; the others have no known cause. The sample profile shows about 100,000 clones; 65% to 90% of them were found once. Approximately 1.2% of the sample rests with the top ten. What was sequenced was PBMCs. These receptor sequences come from a woman aged 18-29 years in good health and CMV-seronegative.

This clone came up a few times. This sequence joins TRBV29-1 and TRBJ2-3; D is uncertain. V shed 8 bases and J shed 3 bases, with 21 bases lying between them. The germline CDR1 and CDR2 sequences are SQVTM and ANQGSEA. The CDR3 spans 15 residues. CDR3 DNA sequence: TGCAGCACGGTGGATCCAGCTAGTGCTACAGATACGCAGTATTTT. It specifies CSTVDPASATDTQYF.

The chain recombines TRBV5-4 with TRBJ1-1, with 9 nucleotides matching TRBD1. Germline V gene lookup returns CDR1 SGHNT and CDR2 YYREEE (reference sequence). The V and J ends lost 1 base and 3 bases, in that order; junction bases with no gene match: 1. There are 14 residues in the CDR3. For the CDR3, the DNA is TGTGCCAGCAGCTTGAGGGACAGGGACACTGAAGCTTTCTTT. Translated: CASSLRDRDTEAFF.

The chain uses TRBV21-1 and TRBJ1-1. TRBV21-1 is designated a pseudogene. This CDR3 comprises 14 residues. This CDR3 reads CASSNSGNLTEAFF. For the CDR3, the DNA is TGTGCCAGCAGCAATTCGGGTAATTTAACTGAAGCTTTCTTT.

This clone was seen a few times. The V call is TRBV28, the J call TRBJ2-2, with TRBD2 matching 12 bases. Germline values: CDR1 MDHEN, CDR2 SYDVKM. The CDR3 has 18 residues. With V trimmed by 3 bases and J by 1 base, 6 bases remained unmatched. The DNA for the CDR3 is TGTGCCAGCAGTTTTTGGGGACTAGCGGGTCAGAACACCGGGGAGCTGTTTTTT. Translating gives CASSFWGLAGQNTGELFF.

V is TRBV29-1 and J is TRBJ2-6; D is possibly TRBD1 (5 bases). In germline, CDR1 is SQVTM, CDR2 ANQGSEA. V lost 6 bases, J lost 0 bases, and 9 bases lay in between. This CDR3 is 14 amino acids long. The CDR3 spells CSVTVSSGANVLTF. CDR3 nucleotide sequence: TGCAGCGTGACAGTCTCCTCTGGGGCCAACGTCCTGACTTTC.

The V call is TRBV5-6, the J call TRBJ2-7, with 10 bases identical to TRBD1. The length of the CDR3 is 15 residues. V shed 4 bases, J shed 3 bases, and the junction held 7 bases outside the gene matches. Germline V gene sequence: CDR1 SGHDT, CDR2 YYEEEE. CDR3 sequence reads: CASSRDRGRGYEQYF. CDR3 DNA sequence: TGTGCCAGCAGCAGGGACAGGGGACGGGGCTACGAGCAGTACTTC. Filled out from reference TRBV5-6 and TRBJ2-7, the complete variable domain reads DAGVTQSPTHLIKTRGQQVTLRCSPKSGHDTVSWYQQALGQGPQFIFQYYEEEERQRGNFPDRFSGHQFPNYSSELNVNALLLGDSALYLCASSRDRGRGYEQYFGPGTRLTVT.

The chain carries TRBV19 and TRBJ1-6; D unclear. The V and J ends lost 5 bases and 0 bases respectively, with 5 bases between them. The CDR3 is 14 amino acids. Germline-derived CDR1 and CDR2 are LNHDA and SQIVND (reference sequence). CDR3 loop: CASSESSYNSPLHF. In nucleotides, the CDR3 is TGTGCCAGTAGTGAGAGCTCCTATAATTCACCCCTCCACTTT. Using reference TRBV19 and TRBJ1-6 for the parts outside the CDR3, the full variable domain is DGGITQSPKYLFRKEGQNVTLSCEQNLNHDAMYWYRQDPGQGLRLIYYSQIVNDFQKGDIAEGYSVSREKKESFPLTVTSAQKNPTAFYLCASSESSYNSPLHFGNGTRLTVT.

The V call is TRBV2, the J call TRBJ2-3, with 8 bases matching TRBD1. This CDR3 has 14 residues. CDR1 SNHLY and CDR2 FYNNEI come from the germline V gene. J gave up 7 bases and V 6 bases, and 9 bases lay outside the gene matches. The CDR3 region has the DNA TGTGCCAGCAGAGGACAGGGCAGGGGGAATACGCAGTATTTT. It yields the protein CASRGQGRGNTQYF.

CDR3 residues: CASSGTGFGGREQYF. The DNA of the CDR3 is TGTGCCAGTAGTGGGACAGGGTTTGGTGGTCGCGAGCAGTACTTC. The rearrangement joins TRBV19 to TRBJ2-7; TRBD1 aligns across 9 bases. The V segment lost 5 bases and the J segment 6 bases; nucleotides outside the gene matches: 11. The CDR3 runs to 15 residues. Germline V gene sequence: CDR1 LNHDA, CDR2 SQIVND (reference sequence).

This sequence joins TRBV5-1 and TRBJ1-6; unclear D gene. The CDR3 length is 14 residues. Trimming took off 0 bases at V and 7 bases at J, with 8 bases between the two ends. Germline values: CDR1 SGHRS, CDR2 YFSETQ. The CDR3 region is CASSLALPNSPLHF. DNA for the CDR3: TGCGCCAGCAGCTTGGCCCTCCCGAATTCACCCCTCCACTTT.

This clone has a single count. This chain uses TRBV9 with TRBJ2-2; 8 bases fit TRBD2. The germline CDR1 and CDR2 sequences are SGDLS and YYNGEE. V shed 7 bases, J shed 0 bases, and the junction held 5 bases outside the gene matches. CDR3 size: 15 residues. The CDR3 loop reads CASQTSETNTGELFF. The CDR3 nucleotides are TGTGCCAGCCAGACTAGCGAAACGAACACCGGGGAGCTGTTTTTT.

This sequence joins TRBV28 and TRBJ1-5; D perhaps matches TRBD1 (5 bases). Trimming stripped 8 bases from V and 7 bases from J, with 12 bases between. Germline V gene lookup returns CDR1 MDHEN and CDR2 SYDVKM. There are 12 residues in the CDR3. The CDR3 loop reads CASGGARQPQHF. The CDR3 nucleotides read TGTGCCAGCGGCGGGGCGAGGCAGCCCCAGCATTTT.

V usage is TRBV14 and J usage is TRBJ2-6, with 7 bases aligning to TRBD1. This CDR3 has 20 residues. V lost 3 bases, J lost 0 bases, and 14 bases stayed unmatched. Germline V lookup: CDR1 SGHDN, CDR2 FVKESK. CDR3 protein: CASSHPSGTGDPSGANVLTF. CDR3 coding DNA: TGTGCCAGCAGCCACCCCTCCGGTACAGGGGACCCCTCTGGGGCCAACGTCCTGACTTTC. The variable domain in full, completed from reference TRBV14 and TRBJ2-6, reads EAGVTQFPSHSVIEKGQTVTLRCDPISGHDNLYWYRRVMGKEIKFLLHFVKESKQDESGMPNNRFLAERTGGTYSTLKVQPAELEDSGVYFCASSHPSGTGDPSGANVLTFGAGSRLTVL.

This clone was seen only a few times. The chain has TRBV5-1 and TRBJ1-1; unclear D gene. This CDR3 spans 13 amino acids. Germline CDR1 is SGHRS and CDR2 is YFSETQ. Trimming took off 6 bases at V and 2 bases at J, with 11 bases between the two ends. The CDR3 is CASTRTLNTEAFF. As DNA, the CDR3 is TGCGCCAGCACCAGAACCCTTAACACTGAAGCTTTCTTT.

The chain is built from TRBV27 and TRBJ2-4; 7 bases fit TRBD1. The germline CDR1 and CDR2 sequences are MNHEY and SMNVEV (reference sequence). This CDR3 has 13 amino acids. With 4 bases clipped from V and 10 bases from J, the junction kept 7 bases outside the gene matches. CDR3 sequence: CASSYRQGLIQYF. In DNA, the CDR3 is TGTGCCAGCAGTTACAGACAGGGCCTGATTCAGTACTTC.

This chain connects TRBV25-1 to TRBJ1-3; no clear D gene. Trimming stripped 7 bases from V and 7 bases from J, with 11 bases between. Germline loops: CDR1 MGHDK, CDR2 SYGVNS. The length of the CDR3 is 12 residues. The CDR3 loop is CASISSGNTIYF. In DNA form, the CDR3 reads TGTGCCAGCATAAGTAGCGGGAACACCATATATTTT.

This chain links TRBV21-1 with TRBJ2-3; the listed D gene, TRBD2, was not tested against the DNA. TRBV21-1 is annotated as a pseudogene. The CDR3 loop spans 22 amino acids. Here the CDR3 DNA reads TGTGCCAGCAGCAAAGGGGGGGGACTAGCGGGGGATAGCTCCTCACGCACAGATACGCAGTATTTT. Translating it yields CASSKGGGLAGDSSSRTDTQYF.

The gene calls are TRBV6-1 and TRBJ2-3, with 10 bases that match TRBD2. With 5 bases clipped from V and 6 bases from J, the junction kept 8 bases outside the gene matches. CDR3 length: 15 amino acids. The germline V gene encodes CDR1 MNHNS and CDR2 SASEGT. The DNA of the CDR3 is TGTGCCAGCAGTACTAGCGGGACCCTGGACGATACGCAGTATTTT. This translates into CASSTSGTLDDTQYF.

The chain employs TRBV4-3 and TRBJ2-5; D not resolved. TRBJ2-7 matches the DNA end more closely, so the J call is doubtful. Germline lookup yields CDR1 LGHNA and CDR2 YSLEER. The CDR3 is 13 amino acids. The CDR3 DNA reads TGCGCCAGCAGCCAAGATAGAGGCTACGAGCAGTACTTC. Amino acid sequence: CASSQDRGYEQYF.

On this clone itself: Sequence at one end of the junction differs from germline and may be a read error. V and J are TRBV7-7 and TRBJ2-5; 12 nucleotides align to TRBD2. The CDR3 is made up of 16 amino acids. Germline assignment: CDR1 SSHAT and CDR2 FNYEAQ (reference sequence). DNA for the CDR3: TGTGCTAGCAGCTTAGGGCTAGCGGGAGGGTCGGAGACCCAGTACTTC. Protein: CASSLGLAGGSETQYF.

This clone was observed a few times. This chain uses TRBV5-4 with TRBJ2-7; the match to TRBD1 covers 9 bases. V lost 0 bases to trimming and J lost 6 bases; unmatched junction nucleotides: 4. CDR1 is SGHNT, CDR2 YYREEE, per germline (reference sequence). This CDR3 is 14 amino acids long. The CDR3 here is CASSLVGQGLEQYF. CDR3 bases: TGTGCCAGCAGCTTGGTGGGACAGGGCCTCGAGCAGTACTTC. Complete variable domain (other parts from reference TRBV5-4 and TRBJ2-7): ETGVTQSPTHLIKTRGQQVTLRCSSQSGHNTVSWYQQALGQGPQFIFQYYREEENGRGNFPPRFSGLQFPNYSSELNVNALELDDSALYLCASSLVGQGLEQYFGPGTRLTVT.

The chain joins TRBV28 to TRBJ2-7, with 7 positions matching TRBD2. The V and J ends lost 3 bases and 5 bases, in that order; junction bases with no gene match: 10. CDR1 is MDHEN, CDR2 SYDVKM, per germline. This CDR3 comprises 15 residues. The CDR3 sequence is CASSFEVLGGDEQYF. The CDR3 coding sequence is TGTGCCAGCAGTTTCGAGGTTTTGGGAGGGGACGAGCAGTACTTC.

The chain carries TRBV5-6 and TRBJ1-2, with 7 bases matching TRBD1. The germline gives CDR1 SGHDT, CDR2 YYEEEE. With 2 bases clipped from V and 3 bases from J, the junction kept 1 base outside the gene matches. The CDR3 is made up of 13 amino acids. The CDR3 DNA is TGTGCCAGCAGCTTAGACAGGGACTATGGCTACACCTTC. Residues: CASSLDRDYGYTF.

The rearrangement links TRBV6-1 to TRBJ2-7, with D possibly matching TRBD1 (5 bases). Germline assignment: CDR1 MNHNS and CDR2 SASEGT. The germline V and J ends were trimmed by 6 bases and 3 bases, with 9 bases remaining between them. The CDR3 runs 12 residues. For the CDR3, the DNA is TGTGCCAGCAGAAAGACAGTCTACGAGCAGTACTTC. Amino acids: CASRKTVYEQYF.